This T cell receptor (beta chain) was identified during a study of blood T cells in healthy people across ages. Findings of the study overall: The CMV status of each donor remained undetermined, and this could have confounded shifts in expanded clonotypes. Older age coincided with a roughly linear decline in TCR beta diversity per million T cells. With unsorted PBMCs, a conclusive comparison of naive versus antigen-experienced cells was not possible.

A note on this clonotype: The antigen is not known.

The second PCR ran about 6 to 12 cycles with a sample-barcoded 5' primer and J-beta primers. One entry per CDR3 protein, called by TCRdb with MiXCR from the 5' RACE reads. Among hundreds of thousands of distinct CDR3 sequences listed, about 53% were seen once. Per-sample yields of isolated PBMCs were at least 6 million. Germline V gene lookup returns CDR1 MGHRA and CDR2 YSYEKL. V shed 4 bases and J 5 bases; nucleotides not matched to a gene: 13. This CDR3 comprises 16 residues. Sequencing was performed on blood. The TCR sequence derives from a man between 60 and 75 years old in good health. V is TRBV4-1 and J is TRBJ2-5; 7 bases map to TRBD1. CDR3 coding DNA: TGCGCCAGCAGCCCTACCCGGACAGGCCCGTTGGAGACCCAGTACTTC. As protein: CASSPTRTGPLETQYF.